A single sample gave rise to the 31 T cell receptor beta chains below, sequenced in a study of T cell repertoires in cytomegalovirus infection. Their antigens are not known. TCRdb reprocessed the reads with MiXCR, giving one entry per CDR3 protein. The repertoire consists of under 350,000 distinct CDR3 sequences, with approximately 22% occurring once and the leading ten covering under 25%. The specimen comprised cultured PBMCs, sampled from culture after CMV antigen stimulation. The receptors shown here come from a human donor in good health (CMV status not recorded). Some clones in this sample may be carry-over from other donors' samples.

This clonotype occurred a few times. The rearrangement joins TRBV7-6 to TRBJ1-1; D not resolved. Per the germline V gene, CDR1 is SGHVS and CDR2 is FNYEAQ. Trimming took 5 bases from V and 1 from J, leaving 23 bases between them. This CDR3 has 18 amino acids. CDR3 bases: TGTGCCAGCAGCGCCATATCTGCGTCCCTAGCGACGAACACTGAAGCTTTCTTT. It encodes CASSAISASLATNTEAFF.

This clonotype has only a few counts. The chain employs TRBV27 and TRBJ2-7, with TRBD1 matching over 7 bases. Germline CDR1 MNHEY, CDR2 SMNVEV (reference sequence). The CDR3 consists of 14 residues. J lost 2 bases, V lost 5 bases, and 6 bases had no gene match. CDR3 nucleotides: TGTGCCAGCAGTCCCCAGGGGGACCCCTACGAGCAGTACGTC. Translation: CASSPQGDPYEQYV.

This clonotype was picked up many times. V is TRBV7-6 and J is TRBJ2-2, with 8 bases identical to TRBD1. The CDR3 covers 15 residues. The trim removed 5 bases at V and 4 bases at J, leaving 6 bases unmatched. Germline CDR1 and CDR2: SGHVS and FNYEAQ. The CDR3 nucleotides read TGTGCCAGCAGCCGCGACAGGGGTGGCACCGGGGAGCTGTTTTTT. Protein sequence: CASSRDRGGTGELFF.

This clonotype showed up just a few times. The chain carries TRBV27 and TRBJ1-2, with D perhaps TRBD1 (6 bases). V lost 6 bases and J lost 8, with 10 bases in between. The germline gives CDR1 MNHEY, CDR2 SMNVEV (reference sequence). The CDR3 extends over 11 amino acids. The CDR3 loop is CASRAGAGYTF. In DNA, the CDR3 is TGTGCCAGCAGAGCGGGGGCGGGCTACACCTTC.

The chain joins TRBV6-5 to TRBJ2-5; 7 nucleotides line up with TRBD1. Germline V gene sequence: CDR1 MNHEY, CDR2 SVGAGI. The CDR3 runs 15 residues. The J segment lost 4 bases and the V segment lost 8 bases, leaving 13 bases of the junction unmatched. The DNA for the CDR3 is TGTGCCAGCCGGAGAGCAGGGGGTATTGTAGAGACCCAGTACTTC. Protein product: CASRRAGGIVETQYF.

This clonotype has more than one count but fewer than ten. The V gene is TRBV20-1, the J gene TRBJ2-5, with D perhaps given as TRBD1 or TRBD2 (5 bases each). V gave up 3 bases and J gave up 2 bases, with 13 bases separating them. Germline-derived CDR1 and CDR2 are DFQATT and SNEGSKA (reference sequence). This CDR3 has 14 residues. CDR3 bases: TGCAGTGCTAGTGTGGGGGACGGTCAAGAGACCCAGTACTTC. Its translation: CSASVGDGQETQYF.

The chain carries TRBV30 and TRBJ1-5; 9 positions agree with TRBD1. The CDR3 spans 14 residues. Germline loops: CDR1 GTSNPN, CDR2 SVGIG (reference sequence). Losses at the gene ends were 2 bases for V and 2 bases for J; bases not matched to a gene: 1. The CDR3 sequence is CAWSRTGGNQPQHF. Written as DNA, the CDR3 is TGTGCCTGGAGTCGGACAGGGGGCAATCAGCCCCAGCATTTT.

CDR3 DNA sequence: TGTGCCAGCAGCTTAGACGGGACAGGGGGCTATACGCAGTATTTT. Translation: CASSLDGTGGYTQYF. The V call is TRBV7-9, the J call TRBJ2-3; 12 nucleotides agree with TRBD1. The germline gives CDR1 SEHNR, CDR2 FQNEAQ (reference sequence). The CDR3 length is 15 residues. Trimming at V came to 1 base and at J to 7 bases, leaving 3 bases not matched to a gene.

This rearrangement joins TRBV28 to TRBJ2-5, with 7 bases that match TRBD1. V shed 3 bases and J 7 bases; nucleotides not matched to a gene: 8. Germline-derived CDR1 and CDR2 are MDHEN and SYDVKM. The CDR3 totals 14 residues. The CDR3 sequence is CASSLGQLRGTQYF. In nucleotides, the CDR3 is TGTGCCAGCAGTTTGGGACAGTTAAGGGGGACCCAGTACTTC.

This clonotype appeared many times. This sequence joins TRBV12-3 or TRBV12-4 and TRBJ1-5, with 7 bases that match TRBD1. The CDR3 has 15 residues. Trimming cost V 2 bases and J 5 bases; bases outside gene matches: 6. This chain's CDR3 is CASSLRQGGDQPQHF. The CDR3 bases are TGTGCCAGCAGTTTACGACAGGGAGGAGATCAGCCCCAGCATTTT.

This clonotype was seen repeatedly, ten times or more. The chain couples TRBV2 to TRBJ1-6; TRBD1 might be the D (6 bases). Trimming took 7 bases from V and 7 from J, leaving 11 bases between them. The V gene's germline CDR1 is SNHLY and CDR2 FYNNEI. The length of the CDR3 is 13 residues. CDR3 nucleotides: TGTGCCAGCACCGGGCAGGGGAATTCACCCCTCCACTTT. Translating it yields CASTGQGNSPLHF.

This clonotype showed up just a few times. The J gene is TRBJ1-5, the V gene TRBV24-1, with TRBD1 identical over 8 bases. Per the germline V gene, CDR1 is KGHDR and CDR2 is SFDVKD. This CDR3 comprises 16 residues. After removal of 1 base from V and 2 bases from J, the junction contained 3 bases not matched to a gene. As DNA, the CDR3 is TGTGCCACCAGTGATTTTACAGGGGGTGGCAATCAGCCCCAGCATTTT. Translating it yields CATSDFTGGGNQPQHF.

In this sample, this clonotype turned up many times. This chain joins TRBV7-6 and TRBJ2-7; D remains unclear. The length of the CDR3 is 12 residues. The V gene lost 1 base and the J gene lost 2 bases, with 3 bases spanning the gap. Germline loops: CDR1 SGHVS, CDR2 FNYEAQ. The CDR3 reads CASSLVPYEQYV. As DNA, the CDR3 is TGTGCCAGCAGCTTAGTCCCCTACGAGCAGTACGTC.

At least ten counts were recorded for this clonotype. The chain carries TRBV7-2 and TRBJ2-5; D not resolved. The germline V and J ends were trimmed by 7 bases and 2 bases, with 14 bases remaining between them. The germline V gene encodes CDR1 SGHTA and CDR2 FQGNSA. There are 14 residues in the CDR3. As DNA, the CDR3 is TGTGCCAGCACCGAAGGTGCCATTCAAGAGACCCAGTACTTC. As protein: CASTEGAIQETQYF.

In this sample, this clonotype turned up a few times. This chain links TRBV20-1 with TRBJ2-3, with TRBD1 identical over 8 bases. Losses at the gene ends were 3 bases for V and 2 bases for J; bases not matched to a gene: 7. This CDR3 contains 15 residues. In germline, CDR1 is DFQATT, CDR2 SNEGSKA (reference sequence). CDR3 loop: CSASPRTGHTDTQYF. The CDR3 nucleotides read TGCAGTGCTAGTCCAAGGACAGGGCACACAGATACGCAGTATTTT.

In DNA form, the CDR3 reads TGTGCCAGTAGTATAGATGCGGCAAATCAGCCCCAGCATTTT. This encodes CASSIDAANQPQHF. The chain links TRBV19 to TRBJ1-5; no firm D call. V was trimmed by 0 bases and J by 4 bases, leaving 7 bases between them. The germline CDR1 and CDR2 sequences are LNHDA and SQIVND (reference sequence). CDR3 length equals 14 residues.

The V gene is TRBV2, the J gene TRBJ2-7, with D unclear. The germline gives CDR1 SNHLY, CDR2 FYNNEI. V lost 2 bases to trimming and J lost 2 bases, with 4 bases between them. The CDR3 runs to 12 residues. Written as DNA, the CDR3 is TGTGCCAGCAGTGAACAGGCCTACGAGCAGTACGTC. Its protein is CASSEQAYEQYV.

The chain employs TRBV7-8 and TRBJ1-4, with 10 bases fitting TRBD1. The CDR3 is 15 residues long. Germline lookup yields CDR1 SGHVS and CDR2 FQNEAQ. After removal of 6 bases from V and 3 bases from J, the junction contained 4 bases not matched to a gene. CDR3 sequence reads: CASSRGTGANEKLFF. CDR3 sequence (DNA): TGTGCCAGCAGTAGAGGGACAGGGGCTAATGAAAAACTGTTTTTT.

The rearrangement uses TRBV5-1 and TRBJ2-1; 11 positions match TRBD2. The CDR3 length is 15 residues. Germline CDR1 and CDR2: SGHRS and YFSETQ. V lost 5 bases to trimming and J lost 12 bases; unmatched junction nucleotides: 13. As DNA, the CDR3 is TGCGCCAGCAGGCCATCGACTAGCGGGGCCCTCGGGCAGTTCTTC. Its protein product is CASRPSTSGALGQFF.

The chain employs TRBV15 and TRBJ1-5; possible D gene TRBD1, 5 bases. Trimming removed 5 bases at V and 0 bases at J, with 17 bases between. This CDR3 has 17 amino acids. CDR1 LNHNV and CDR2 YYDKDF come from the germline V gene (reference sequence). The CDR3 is CATSGGLTGCSNQPQHF. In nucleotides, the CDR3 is TGTGCCACCAGCGGGGGATTAACAGGTTGTAGCAATCAGCCCCAGCATTTT.

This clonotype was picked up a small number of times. CDR3 sequence (DNA): TGTGCCAGCAGCAGGACAGGGGTGGGAAATGAGCAGTTCTTC. Its translation is CASSRTGVGNEQFF. The chain uses TRBV2 and TRBJ2-1; TRBD1 agrees at 9 bases. V was clipped by 6 bases and J by 7 bases; unmatched bases: 7. Germline V gene data show CDR1 as SNHLY and CDR2 as FYNNEI. The CDR3 runs 14 residues.

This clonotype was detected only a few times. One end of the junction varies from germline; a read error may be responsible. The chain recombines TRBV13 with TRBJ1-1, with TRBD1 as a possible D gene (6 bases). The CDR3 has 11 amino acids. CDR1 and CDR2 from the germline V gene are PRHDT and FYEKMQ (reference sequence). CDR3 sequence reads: CASSSQGGGFF. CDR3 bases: TGTGCCAGCAGCTCCCAAGGGGGGGGCTTCTTC.

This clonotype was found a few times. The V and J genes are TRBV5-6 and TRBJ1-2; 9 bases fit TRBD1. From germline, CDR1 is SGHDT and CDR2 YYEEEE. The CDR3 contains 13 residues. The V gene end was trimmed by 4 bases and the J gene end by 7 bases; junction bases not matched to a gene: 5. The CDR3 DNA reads TGTGCCAGCAGCCAGGACAGGGGAAGTGGCTACACCTTC. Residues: CASSQDRGSGYTF.

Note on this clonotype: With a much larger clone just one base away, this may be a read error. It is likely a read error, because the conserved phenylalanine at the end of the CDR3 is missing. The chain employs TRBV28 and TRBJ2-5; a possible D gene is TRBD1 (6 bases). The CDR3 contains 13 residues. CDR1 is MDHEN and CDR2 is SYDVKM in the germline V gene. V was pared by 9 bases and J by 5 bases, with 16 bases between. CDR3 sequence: CASRPGHRETQYS. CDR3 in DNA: TGTGCCAGTAGACCGGGACATCGGGAGACCCAGTACTCC.

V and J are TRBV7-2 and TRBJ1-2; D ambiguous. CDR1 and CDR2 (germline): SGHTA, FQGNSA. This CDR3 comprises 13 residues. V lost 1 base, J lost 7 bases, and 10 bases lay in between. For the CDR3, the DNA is TGTGCCAGCAGCTTAGGAGGGATAAGTGGCTACACCTTC. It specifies CASSLGGISGYTF.

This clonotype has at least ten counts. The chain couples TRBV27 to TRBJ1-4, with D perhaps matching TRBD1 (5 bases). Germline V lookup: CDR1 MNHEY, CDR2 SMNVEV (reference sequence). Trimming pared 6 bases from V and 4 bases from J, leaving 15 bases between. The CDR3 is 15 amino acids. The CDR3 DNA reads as TGTGCCAGCAGACCCGGGGACCGATTTAATGAAAAACTGTTTTTT. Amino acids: CASRPGDRFNEKLFF.

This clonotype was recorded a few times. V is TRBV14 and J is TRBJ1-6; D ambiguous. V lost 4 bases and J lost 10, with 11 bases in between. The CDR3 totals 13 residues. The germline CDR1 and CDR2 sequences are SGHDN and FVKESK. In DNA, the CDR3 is TGTGCCAGCAGCCTAGGAGCCGCATCACCCCTCCACTTT. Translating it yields CASSLGAASPLHF.

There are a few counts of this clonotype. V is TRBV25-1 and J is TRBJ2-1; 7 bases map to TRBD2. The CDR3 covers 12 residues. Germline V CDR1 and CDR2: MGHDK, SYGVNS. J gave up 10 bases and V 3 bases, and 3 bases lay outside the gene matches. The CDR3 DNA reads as TGTGCCAGCAGTGACTTAGCGGGCGAGCAGTTCTTC. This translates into CASSDLAGEQFF.

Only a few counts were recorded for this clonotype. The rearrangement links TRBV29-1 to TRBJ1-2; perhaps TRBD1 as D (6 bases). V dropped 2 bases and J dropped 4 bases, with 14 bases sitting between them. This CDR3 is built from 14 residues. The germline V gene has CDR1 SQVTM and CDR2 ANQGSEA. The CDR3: CSVEHVSGAYGYTF. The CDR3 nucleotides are TGCAGCGTTGAACATGTGTCGGGGGCCTATGGCTACACCTTC.

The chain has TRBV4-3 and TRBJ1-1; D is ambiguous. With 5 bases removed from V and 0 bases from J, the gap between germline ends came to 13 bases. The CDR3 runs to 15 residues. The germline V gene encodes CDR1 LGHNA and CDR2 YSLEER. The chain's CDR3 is CASSKRARLNTEAFF. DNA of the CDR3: TGCGCCAGCAGCAAGCGGGCCAGGTTGAACACTGAAGCTTTCTTT.

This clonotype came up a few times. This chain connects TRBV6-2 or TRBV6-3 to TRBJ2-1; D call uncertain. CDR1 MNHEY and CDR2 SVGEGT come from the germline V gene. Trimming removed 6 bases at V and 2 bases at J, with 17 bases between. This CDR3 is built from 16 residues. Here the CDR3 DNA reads TGTGCCAGCAGACCCCTGAAGATATCCCCCTACAATGAGCAGTTCTTC. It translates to CASRPLKISPYNEQFF.